A selection of T cell receptor beta chains follows, all from one sample in a study of Tregs in tolerant kidney transplant recipients. Data came from immunoSEQ multiplex PCR; TCRdb stores just in-frame clones and leaves some out. The sample contains just under 65,000 clones, 98% of which appear only once. The source material was Tregs from blood, sampled before the transplant. The receptors stem from a human donor who received a combined kidney and bone marrow transplant. Both conserved end residues are part of each CDR3. Fields, in order: V gene, clone size, D gene, J gene, CDR3 protein, CDR3 DNA. The D gene is left open where the match is weak. The size entry is marked missing in some rows and otherwise reads once, few, many or a size class.

V gene: TRBV7-2
clone size: NA
D gene: NA
J gene: TRBJ2-3
CDR3 protein: CASSADFSTDTQYF
CDR3 DNA: TGTGCCAGCAGCGCGGACTTTAGCACAGATACGCAGTATTTT

V gene: TRBV7-8
clone size: NA
D gene: NA
J gene: TRBJ1-1
CDR3 protein: CASSRGQNTEAFF
CDR3 DNA: TGTGCCAGCAGCCGAGGACAGAACACTGAAGCTTTCTTT

V gene: TRBV27
clone size: NA
D gene: TRBD2
J gene: TRBJ2-2
CDR3 protein: CASSTLADWTGELFF
CDR3 DNA: TGTGCCAGCAGTACTCTAGCGGACTGGACCGGGGAGCTGTTTTTT

V gene: TRBV7-9
clone size: once
D gene: TRBD1
J gene: TRBJ1-1
CDR3 protein: CASTPAGGMNTEAFF
CDR3 DNA: TGTGCCAGCACCCCGGCAGGGGGCATGAACACTGAAGCTTTCTTT

V gene: TRBV4-2
clone size: NA
D gene: NA
J gene: TRBJ2-3
CDR3 protein: CASSQGGLLTDTQYF
CDR3 DNA: TGTGCCAGCAGCCAAGGGGGACTTCTCACAGATACGCAGTATTTT

V gene: TRBV4-1
clone size: NA
D gene: NA
J gene: TRBJ2-5
CDR3 protein: CASSPRKAQETQYF
CDR3 DNA: TGCGCCAGCAGCCCGAGGAAGGCCCAAGAGACCCAGTACTTC

V gene: TRBV27
clone size: once
D gene: TRBD2
J gene: TRBJ2-1
CDR3 protein: CASSLLSGIKNNEQFF
CDR3 DNA: TGTGCCAGCAGTTTATTGAGCGGGATTAAGAACAATGAGCAGTTCTTC

V gene: TRBV15
clone size: once
D gene: TRBD1
J gene: TRBJ1-2
CDR3 protein: CATSRGYRLGQEGEANYGYTF
CDR3 DNA: TGTGCCACCAGCAGAGGCTATCGTTTAGGACAGGAGGGGGAAGCTAACTATGGCTACACCTTC

V gene: TRBV30
clone size: NA
D gene: TRBD1
J gene: TRBJ1-2
CDR3 protein: CAWVTGIKNYGYTF
CDR3 DNA: TGTGCCTGGGTGACAGGGATCAAGAACTATGGCTACACCTTC

V gene: TRBV6-6
clone size: NA
D gene: NA
J gene: TRBJ1-2
CDR3 protein: CASSYSGGTGYTF
CDR3 DNA: TGTGCCAGCAGTTACTCAGGGGGTACTGGCTACACCTTC

V gene: TRBV5-4
clone size: NA
D gene: NA
J gene: TRBJ1-1
CDR3 protein: CASSLTVYNTEAFF
CDR3 DNA: TGTGCCAGCAGCCTGACAGTTTATAACACTGAAGCTTTCTTT

V gene: TRBV27
clone size: NA
D gene: TRBD2
J gene: TRBJ2-3
CDR3 protein: CASSSLAGAVSSTDTQYF
CDR3 DNA: TGTGCCAGCAGTTCTCTAGCGGGGGCAGTGTCTAGCACAGATACGCAGTATTTT

V gene: TRBV29-1
clone size: NA
D gene: TRBD2
J gene: TRBJ2-5
CDR3 protein: CSAYREEETQYF
CDR3 DNA: TGCAGCGCTTACCGGGAGGAAGAGACCCAGTACTTC

V gene: TRBV19
clone size: NA
D gene: NA
J gene: TRBJ1-2
CDR3 protein: CASSVPRIYGYTF
CDR3 DNA: TGTGCCAGTAGTGTGCCGCGAATCTATGGCTACACCTTC

V gene: TRBV11-3
clone size: NA
D gene: TRBD2
J gene: TRBJ2-1
CDR3 protein: CASSQYSSGLYNEQFF
CDR3 DNA: TGTGCCAGCAGCCAATACTCTAGCGGACTTTACAATGAGCAGTTCTTC

V gene: TRBV18
clone size: NA
D gene: NA
J gene: TRBJ2-6
CDR3 protein: CASSPRNTLSGANVLTF
CDR3 DNA: TGTGCCAGCTCACCACGCAACACCCTGTCTGGGGCCAACGTCCTGACTTTC